A single sample gave rise to the 21 T cell receptor beta chains below, sequenced in a study of T cells in localized non-small cell lung cancer. Repertoires were generated with immunoSEQ multiplex PCR, while TCRdb's copy carries only in-frame clones and drops some. Found here are approximately 40,000 clones, 70% to 90% of them singletons; the top ten hold 3.5%. The sample in question was peripheral blood, obtained before any cancer treatment. These receptors came from a man aged 18 to 50 with stage I lung adenocarcinoma.

This clone appeared a few times. The V gene is TRBV19, the J gene TRBJ1-5; D may be TRBD1 (6 bases). CDR3 length: 16 residues. V was trimmed by 5 bases and J by 3 bases, leaving 17 bases between them. Germline V gives CDR1 LNHDA, CDR2 SQIVND (reference sequence). CDR3: CASSGGRPFTNQPQHF. CDR3 nucleotides: TGTGCCAGTAGTGGGGGGCGGCCGTTTACCAATCAGCCCCAGCATTTT.

This chain links TRBV5-6 with TRBJ1-5; D not resolved. Germline V gene sequence: CDR1 SGHDT, CDR2 YYEEEE. This CDR3 has 13 amino acids. With 4 bases removed from V and 0 bases from J, the gap between germline ends came to 5 bases. CDR3 sequence: CASSQYSNQPQHF. The CDR3 coding sequence is TGTGCCAGCAGCCAGTATAGCAATCAGCCCCAGCATTTT.

The CDR3 nucleotides read TGTGCCAGCAGGACAGGGTCAGATACGCAGTATTTT. Its protein is CASRTGSDTQYF. V and J are TRBV6-5 and TRBJ2-3, with 7 bases fitting TRBD1. Germline CDR1 is MNHEY and CDR2 is SVGAGI. J was trimmed by 4 bases and V by 6 bases; bases with no gene match: 1. The CDR3 sequence is 12 residues long.

J is TRBJ2-7 and V is TRBV7-3, with unresolved D. CDR1 is SGHTA and CDR2 is FQGTGA in the germline V gene. The CDR3 consists of 14 residues. Between the trimmed V and J ends, which lost 4 bases and 9 bases, there was a span of 19 bases. CDR3 in amino acids: CASSSGSGSWRQYF. CDR3 DNA: TGTGCCAGCAGCTCCGGGTCCGGCTCGTGGAGGCAGTACTTC.

V and J are TRBV7-2 and TRBJ2-3, with D unresolved. CDR1 and CDR2 (germline): SGHTA, FQGNSA. This CDR3 spans 14 amino acids. Trimming removed 2 bases from V and 4 bases from J, with 10 bases in between. The CDR3 DNA follows: TGTGCCAGCAGCTTAAGGCCCCCCGCAGATACGCAGTATTTT. It codes for CASSLRPPADTQYF.

V and J are TRBV6-6 and TRBJ2-7, with D possibly being TRBD2 (5 bases). The CDR3 runs 13 residues. Germline V gives CDR1 MNHNY, CDR2 SVGAGI (reference sequence). Between the trimmed V and J ends, which lost 0 bases and 3 bases, there was a span of 6 bases. CDR3 sequence reads: CASSYSGSYEQYF. The CDR3 DNA reads TGTGCCAGCAGTTACTCGGGGAGCTACGAGCAGTACTTC.

This clone turned up a few times. The chain has TRBV5-4 and TRBJ2-2; the D is unclear. Germline assignment: CDR1 SGHNT and CDR2 YYREEE (reference sequence). The CDR3 has 16 residues. V shed 0 bases and J shed 5 bases, with 14 bases lying between them. The CDR3 region has the DNA TGTGCCAGCAGCTTGGCCCGAGGACGGATGACCGGGGAGCTGTTTTTT. Translation: CASSLARGRMTGELFF. Complete variable domain (other parts from reference TRBV5-4 and TRBJ2-2): ETGVTQSPTHLIKTRGQQVTLRCSSQSGHNTVSWYQQALGQGPQFIFQYYREEENGRGNFPPRFSGLQFPNYSSELNVNALELDDSALYLCASSLARGRMTGELFFGEGSRLTVL.

The J gene is TRBJ2-7, the V gene TRBV4-2; TRBD2 matches at 14 bases. J lost 6 bases, V lost 0 bases, and 13 bases had no gene match. Germline V lookup: CDR1 LGHNA, CDR2 YNFKEQ. The CDR3 runs to 19 residues. The CDR3 reads CASSQDRSRTSGGLAEQYF. CDR3 DNA sequence: TGTGCCAGCAGCCAAGATAGGAGCCGGACTAGCGGGGGGTTGGCCGAGCAGTACTTC.

J is TRBJ2-7 and V is TRBV6-6; 7 bases map to TRBD1. The CDR3 has 14 residues. Germline CDR1 MNHNY, CDR2 SVGAGI (reference sequence). After removal of 8 bases from V and 3 bases from J, the junction contained 10 bases not matched to a gene. The CDR3 loop is CASRSRDSDYEQYF. As DNA, the CDR3 is TGTGCCAGCCGCTCGAGGGACAGCGACTACGAGCAGTACTTC.

The chain combines TRBV2 with TRBJ2-1; weak D call: TRBD2 (5 bases). The CDR3 contains 14 residues. Deletions cut 5 bases from V and 7 bases from J, with 15 bases between. Germline V CDR1 and CDR2: SNHLY, FYNNEI. The CDR3 region has the DNA TGTGCCAGCAGTTCACTAGGAACTGGGAATGAGCAGTTCTTC. Translated: CASSSLGTGNEQFF.

The CDR3: CASSQDQQGAGSNQPQHF. CDR3 nucleotides: TGCGCCAGCAGCCAAGACCAACAGGGGGCAGGGAGCAATCAGCCCCAGCATTTT. V usage is TRBV4-1 and J usage is TRBJ1-5, with TRBD1 identical over 9 bases. CDR1 and CDR2 from the germline V gene are MGHRA and YSYEKL. The CDR3 has 18 amino acids. V lost 0 bases to trimming and J lost 1 base; unmatched junction nucleotides: 7.

The chain recombines TRBV13 with TRBJ2-2; 16 nucleotides agree with TRBD2. Losses at the gene ends were 5 bases for V and 3 bases for J; bases not matched to a gene: 9. CDR1 and CDR2 from the germline V gene are PRHDT and FYEKMQ (reference sequence). CDR3 length equals 19 residues. The CDR3, as DNA: TGTGCCAGCAGCCTCGGGACTAGCGGGGGGGACCTATACACCGGGGAGCTGTTTTTT. This encodes CASSLGTSGGDLYTGELFF.

V is TRBV4-2 and J is TRBJ1-5; 9 bases line up with TRBD1. The J segment lost 6 bases and the V segment lost 0 bases, leaving 12 bases of the junction unmatched. CDR1 LGHNA and CDR2 YNFKEQ come from the germline V gene. There are 18 residues in the CDR3. CDR3 nucleotides: TGTGCCAGCAGCCAAGAGCCCATACAGGGGGCTCTCGGTCAGCCCCAGCATTTT. Encoded protein: CASSQEPIQGALGQPQHF.

V gene TRBV6-5 combines with J gene TRBJ1-5; weak D call: TRBD1 (6 bases). V was cut by 5 bases and J by 4 bases, with 15 bases left in between. CDR3 length: 15 amino acids. CDR1 and CDR2 from the germline V gene are MNHEY and SVGAGI. CDR3 in amino acids: CASSQKQGRNQPQHF. The CDR3 nucleotides are TGTGCCAGCAGTCAAAAACAGGGTCGGAATCAGCCCCAGCATTTT.

The rearrangement uses TRBV7-6 and TRBJ1-4; TRBD1 matches 7 bases. Germline CDR1 is SGHVS and CDR2 is FNYEAQ. V shed 5 bases and J 0 bases; nucleotides not matched to a gene: 6. The CDR3 has 16 amino acids. This chain's CDR3 is CASSPRQGATNEKLFF. The CDR3 bases are TGTGCCAGCAGCCCCCGCCAGGGGGCAACTAATGAAAAACTGTTTTTT.

The chain employs TRBV5-6 and TRBJ1-1; D uncertain. CDR1 SGHDT and CDR2 YYEEEE come from the germline V gene. The V end lost 0 bases, the J end lost 1 base, and 13 bases lay between the germline ends. The CDR3 is 16 amino acids. The DNA for the CDR3 is TGTGCCAGCAGCTTGGAGGTGGGCAGTACGAACACTGAAGCTTTCTTT. Translated: CASSLEVGSTNTEAFF.

The V call is TRBV18, the J call TRBJ2-1; TRBD1 aligns across 8 bases. The CDR3 consists of 16 residues. In germline, CDR1 is KGHSH, CDR2 LQKENI. V was pared by 1 base and J by 3 bases, with 5 bases of the junction left unmatched. CDR3 sequence reads: CASSPQAGTGYNEQFF. In DNA, the CDR3 is TGTGCCAGCTCACCACAGGCTGGGACAGGCTACAATGAGCAGTTCTTC.

The gene calls are TRBV6-1 and TRBJ2-7; D is perhaps TRBD1 or TRBD2 (5 bases each). The CDR3 runs 15 residues. Trimming stripped 4 bases from V and 7 bases from J, with 20 bases between. The germline gives CDR1 MNHNS, CDR2 SASEGT. CDR3 region: CASSAHQRGPREQYF. Here the CDR3 DNA reads TGTGCCAGCAGTGCCCACCAACGGGGACCTCGGGAGCAGTACTTC.

This clone was observed a single time. The junction shows a germline mismatch at one end, possibly a read error. The chain combines TRBV5-4 with TRBJ1-2; TRBD1 might be the D (6 bases). The CDR3 covers 13 residues. The germline V gene has CDR1 SGHNT and CDR2 YYREEE (reference sequence). The CDR3 loop is CASRLDRTPGYTF. In DNA, the CDR3 is TGTGCCAGCAGGTTGGACAGAACCCCTGGCTACACCTTC.

This clone has only one observation. The rearrangement links TRBV11-3 to TRBJ2-3; D gene unclear. The CDR3 covers 15 residues. Germline CDR1 is SGHNT and CDR2 is YENEEA. Trimming cost V 0 bases and J 2 bases, with 9 bases left between them. The CDR3 here is CASSLEGFATDTQYF. For the CDR3, the DNA is TGTGCCAGCAGCTTAGAAGGGTTCGCCACAGATACGCAGTATTTT.

The chain links TRBV5-1 to TRBJ1-3; tentative D call: TRBD1 (5 bases). V dropped 6 bases and J dropped 0 bases, with 16 bases sitting between them. The CDR3 has 16 residues. Germline-derived CDR1 and CDR2 are SGHRS and YFSETQ. The CDR3 DNA follows: TGCGCCAGCACCCTGGGGGGGGGAGTCTCTGGAAACACCATATATTTT. This codes for CASTLGGGVSGNTIYF.